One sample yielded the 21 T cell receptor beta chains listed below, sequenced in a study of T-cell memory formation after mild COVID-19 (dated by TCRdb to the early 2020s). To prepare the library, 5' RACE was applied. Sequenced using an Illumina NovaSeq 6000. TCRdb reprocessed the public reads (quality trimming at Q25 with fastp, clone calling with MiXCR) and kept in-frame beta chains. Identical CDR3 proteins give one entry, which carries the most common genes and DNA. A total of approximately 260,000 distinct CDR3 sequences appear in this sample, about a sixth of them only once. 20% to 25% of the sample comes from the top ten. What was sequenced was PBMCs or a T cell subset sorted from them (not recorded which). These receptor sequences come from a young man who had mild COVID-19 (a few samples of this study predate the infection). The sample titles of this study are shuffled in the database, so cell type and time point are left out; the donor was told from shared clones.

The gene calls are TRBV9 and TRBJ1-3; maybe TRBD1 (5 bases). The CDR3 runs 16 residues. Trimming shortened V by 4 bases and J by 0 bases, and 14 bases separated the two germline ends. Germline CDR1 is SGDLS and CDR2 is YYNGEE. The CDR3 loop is CASSPQALHSGNTIYF. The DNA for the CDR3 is TGTGCCAGCAGCCCACAGGCGCTGCACTCTGGAAACACCATATATTTT. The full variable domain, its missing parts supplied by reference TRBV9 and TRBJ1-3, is DSGVTQTPKHLITATGQRVTLRCSPRSGDLSVYWYQQSLDQGLQFLIQYYNGEERAKGNILERFSAQQFPDLHSELNLSSLELGDSALYFCASSPQALHSGNTIYFGEGSWLTVV.

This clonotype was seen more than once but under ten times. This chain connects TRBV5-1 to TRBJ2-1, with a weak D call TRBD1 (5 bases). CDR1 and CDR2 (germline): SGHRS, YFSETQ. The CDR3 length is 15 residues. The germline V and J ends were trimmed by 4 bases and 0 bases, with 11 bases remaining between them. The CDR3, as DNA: TGCGCCAGCAGCCCACAGGTAGGCTCCTACAATGAGCAGTTCTTC. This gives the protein CASSPQVGSYNEQFF. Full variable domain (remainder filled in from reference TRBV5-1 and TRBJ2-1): KAGVTQTPRYLIKTRGQQVTLSCSPISGHRSVSWYQQTPGQGLQFLFEYFSETQRNKGNFPGRFSGRQFSNSRSEMNVSTLELGDSALYLCASSPQVGSYNEQFFGPGTRLTVL.

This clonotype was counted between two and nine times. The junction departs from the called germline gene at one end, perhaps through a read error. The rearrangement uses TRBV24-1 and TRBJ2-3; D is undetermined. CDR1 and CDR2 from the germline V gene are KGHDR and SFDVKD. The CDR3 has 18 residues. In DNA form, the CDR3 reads TGTGCCACCAGTGACTCGCCCTGGTCGGGCCAACGCACAAATACGCAGTATTTT. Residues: CATSDSPWSGQRTNTQYF.

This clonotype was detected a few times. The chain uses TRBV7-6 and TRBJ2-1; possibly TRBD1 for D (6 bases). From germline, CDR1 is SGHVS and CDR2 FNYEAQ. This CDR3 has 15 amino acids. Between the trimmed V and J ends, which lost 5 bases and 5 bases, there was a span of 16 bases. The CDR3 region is CASSVSGTRNNEQFF. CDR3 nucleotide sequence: TGTGCCAGCAGCGTATCCGGGACAAGAAACAATGAGCAGTTCTTC.

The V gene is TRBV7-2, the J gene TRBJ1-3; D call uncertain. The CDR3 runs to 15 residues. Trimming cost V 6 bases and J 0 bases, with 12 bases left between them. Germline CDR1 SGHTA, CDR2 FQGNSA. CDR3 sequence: CASRYGYSSGNTIYF. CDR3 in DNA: TGTGCCAGCAGATACGGGTACAGCTCTGGAAACACCATATATTTT.

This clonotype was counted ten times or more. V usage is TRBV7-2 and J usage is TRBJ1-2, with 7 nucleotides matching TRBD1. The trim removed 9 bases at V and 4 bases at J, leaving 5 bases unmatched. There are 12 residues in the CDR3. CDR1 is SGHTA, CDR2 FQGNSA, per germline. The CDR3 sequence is CASQGDGYGYTF. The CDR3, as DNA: TGTGCCAGTCAGGGGGACGGCTATGGCTACACCTTC.

The CDR3, as DNA: TGCGCCAGCAGCCAGACAGGGCCTTCCGGCTACACCTTC. Amino acid sequence: CASSQTGPSGYTF. The chain employs TRBV5-1 and TRBJ1-2; 7 nucleotides align to TRBD1. CDR3 length: 13 residues. V trimming: 4 bases; J trimming: 8 bases; junction bases outside the gene matches: 8. In germline, CDR1 is SGHRS, CDR2 YFSETQ.

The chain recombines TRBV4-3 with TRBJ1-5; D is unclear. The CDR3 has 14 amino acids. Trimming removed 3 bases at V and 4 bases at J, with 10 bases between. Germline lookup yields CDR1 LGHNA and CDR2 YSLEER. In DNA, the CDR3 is TGCGCCAGCAGCCACGGACTAGGGAATCAGCCCCAGCATTTT. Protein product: CASSHGLGNQPQHF.

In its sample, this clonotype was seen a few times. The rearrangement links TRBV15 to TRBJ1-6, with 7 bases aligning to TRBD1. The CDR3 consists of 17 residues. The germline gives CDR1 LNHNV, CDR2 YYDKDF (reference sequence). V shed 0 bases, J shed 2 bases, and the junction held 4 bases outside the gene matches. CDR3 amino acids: CATSRDDRVTYNSPLHF. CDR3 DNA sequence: TGTGCCACCAGCAGAGATGACAGGGTGACCTATAATTCACCCCTCCACTTT.

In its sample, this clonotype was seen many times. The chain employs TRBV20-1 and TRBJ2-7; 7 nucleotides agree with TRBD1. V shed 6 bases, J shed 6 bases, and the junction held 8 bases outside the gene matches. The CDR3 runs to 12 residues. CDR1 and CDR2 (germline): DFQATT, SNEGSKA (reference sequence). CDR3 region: CSAPDRDLEQYF. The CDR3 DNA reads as TGCAGTGCCCCCGACAGGGACCTCGAGCAGTACTTC.

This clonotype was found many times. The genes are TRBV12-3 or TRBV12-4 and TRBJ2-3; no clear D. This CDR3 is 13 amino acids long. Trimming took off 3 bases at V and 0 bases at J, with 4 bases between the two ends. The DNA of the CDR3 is TGTGCCAGCAGTTTCGGAAGCACAGATACGCAGTATTTT. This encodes CASSFGSTDTQYF.

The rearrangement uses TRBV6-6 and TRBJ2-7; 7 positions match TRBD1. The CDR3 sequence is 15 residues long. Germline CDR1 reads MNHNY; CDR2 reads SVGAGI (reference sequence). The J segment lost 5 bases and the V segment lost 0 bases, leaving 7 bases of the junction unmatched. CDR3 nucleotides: TGTGCCAGCAGTTACTCGGAGACAGGGTCCAACGAGCAGTACGTC. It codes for CASSYSETGSNEQYV.

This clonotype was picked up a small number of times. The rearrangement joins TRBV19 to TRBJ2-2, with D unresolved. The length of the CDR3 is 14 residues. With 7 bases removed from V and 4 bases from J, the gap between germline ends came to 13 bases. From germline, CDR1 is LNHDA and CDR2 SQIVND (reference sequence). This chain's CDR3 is CASIPPPGTGELFF. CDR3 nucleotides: TGTGCCAGTATACCGCCCCCGGGCACCGGGGAGCTGTTTTTT.

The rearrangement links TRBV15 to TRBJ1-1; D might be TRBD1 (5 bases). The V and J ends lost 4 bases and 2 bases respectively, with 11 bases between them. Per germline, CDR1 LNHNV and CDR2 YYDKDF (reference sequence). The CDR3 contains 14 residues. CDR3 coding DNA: TGTGCCACCAGCAAGGGGAGACCCAACACTGAAGCTTTCTTT. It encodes CATSKGRPNTEAFF.

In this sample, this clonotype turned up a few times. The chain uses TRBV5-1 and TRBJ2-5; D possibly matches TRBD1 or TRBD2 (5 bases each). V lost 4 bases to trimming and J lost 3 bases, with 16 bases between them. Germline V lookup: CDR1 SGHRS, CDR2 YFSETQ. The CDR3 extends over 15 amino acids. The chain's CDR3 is CASSPPGTGKETQYF. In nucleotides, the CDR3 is TGCGCCAGCAGCCCGCCCGGGACGGGGAAAGAGACCCAGTACTTC.

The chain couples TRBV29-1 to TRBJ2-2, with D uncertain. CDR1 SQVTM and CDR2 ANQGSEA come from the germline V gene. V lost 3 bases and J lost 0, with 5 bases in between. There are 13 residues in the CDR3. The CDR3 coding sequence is TGCAGCGTTGACGCGGCGAACACCGGGGAGCTGTTTTTT. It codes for CSVDAANTGELFF.

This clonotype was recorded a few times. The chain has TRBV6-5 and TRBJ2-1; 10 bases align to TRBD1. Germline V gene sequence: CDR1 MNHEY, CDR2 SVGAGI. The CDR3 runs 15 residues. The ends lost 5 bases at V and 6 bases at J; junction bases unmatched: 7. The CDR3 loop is CASSRQGALPNEQFF. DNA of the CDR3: TGTGCCAGCAGTAGACAGGGGGCTCTACCCAATGAGCAGTTCTTC.

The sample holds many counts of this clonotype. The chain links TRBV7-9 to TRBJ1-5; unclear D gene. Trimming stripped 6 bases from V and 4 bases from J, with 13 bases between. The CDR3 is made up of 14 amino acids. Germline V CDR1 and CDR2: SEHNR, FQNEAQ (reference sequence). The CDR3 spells CASSKASGNQPQHF. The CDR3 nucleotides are TGTGCCAGCAGTAAGGCCTCGGGGAATCAGCCCCAGCATTTT.

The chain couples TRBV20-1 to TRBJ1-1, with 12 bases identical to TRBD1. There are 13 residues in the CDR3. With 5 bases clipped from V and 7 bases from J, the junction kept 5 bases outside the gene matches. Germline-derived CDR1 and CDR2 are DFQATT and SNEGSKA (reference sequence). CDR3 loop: CSAAGTGGGEAFF. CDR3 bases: TGCAGTGCTGCCGGGACAGGGGGCGGTGAAGCTTTCTTT.

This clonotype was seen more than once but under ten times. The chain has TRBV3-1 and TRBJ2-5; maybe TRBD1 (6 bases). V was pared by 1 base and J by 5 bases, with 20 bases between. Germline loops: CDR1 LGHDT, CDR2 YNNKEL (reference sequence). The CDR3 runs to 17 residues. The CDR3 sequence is CASSQGWGLGAGETQYF. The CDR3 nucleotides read TGTGCCAGCAGCCAAGGGTGGGGGCTCGGGGCAGGGGAGACCCAGTACTTC.

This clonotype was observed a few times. The CDR3 sequence: CASSLWTEGYGYTF. In DNA, the CDR3 is TGTGCCAGCAGCTTGTGGACAGAGGGGTATGGCTACACCTTC. The gene calls are TRBV7-2 and TRBJ1-2, with D possibly being TRBD1 (6 bases). V gave up 3 bases and J gave up 5 bases, with 13 bases separating them. Germline CDR1 SGHTA, CDR2 FQGNSA. There are 14 residues in the CDR3. Filled out from reference TRBV7-2 and TRBJ1-2, the complete variable domain reads GAGVSQSPSNKVTEKGKDVELRCDPISGHTALYWYRQSLGQGLEFLIYFQGNSAPDKSGLPSDRFSAERTGGSVSTLTIQRTQQEDSAVYLCASSLWTEGYGYTFGSGTRLTVV.